This TCR beta chain was captured by sequencing in a study of T cell responses to AZD1222 COVID-19 vaccine listed by TCRdb under 2021. In terms of the full investigation: Because spike-specific TCR depth and breadth did not differ between the two schedules, AZD1222 recipients who got a second dose at roughly 4 weeks were pooled with those who got a second dose at roughly 12 weeks. TCR sequencing covered roughly 230 trial participants: 200 to 220 given two doses of AZD1222 and approximately 26 given two doses of MenACWY control vaccine. Trial participants were enrolled by age into 18-55, 56-69 and 70-plus year subgroups, with roughly 160, 29 and 62 TCR-sequenced participants respectively.

In the case of this clone: Its specific antigen is unknown. No much larger clone exists at a distance of one base, and base qualities are not known.

The CDR3 regions of human TCRbeta chains were analyzed by immunosequencing. The authors' analysis ran thus. TCRs in the repertoires were compared against a reference library of SARS-CoV-2-specific TCRs that had been generated with the MIRA antigen-specificity platform. Breadth was defined as the fraction of unique TCRs that were SARS-CoV-2-associated. Depth was defined as the fraction of total T cells that were SARS-CoV-2-associated. Each spike-specific TCR was assigned to its reactive spike region and to a CD4 or CD8 class using the MIRA data. Log10-transformed breadth and depth values were compared by one-way ANOVA with Sidak's multiple comparisons tests. TCRdb holds this immuneACCESS table with in-frame rearrangements only. Some clones are missing; in checked studies, unresolved V genes explain under half, and the rest has no known cause. V and J calls and clone size are copied from that table; D and trimming were computed from the DNA. A total of over 120,000 clones appear in this sample, around nine tenths of them only once. The ten largest account for more than 3% of the sample.

V is clipped by 2 bases and J by 3 bases, and the sequence between their germline boundaries is 15 bases long. From the cysteine up to the phenylalanine, the CDR3 has a length of 16 residues. This entry keeps only the CDR3 DNA: 48 bases, framed from base 1. CDR1 and CDR2, looked up from the germline V gene, are KGHDR and SFDVKD. The time point label on this specimen signifies: baseline before first vaccination. Samples from vaccinated people were obtained from the UK trials COV001 and COV002, which included a single-blind randomized controlled phase 2/3 trial of AZD1222 (ChAdOx1 nCoV-19) in healthy adults. For TCRbeta chain sequencing, PBMC samples from trial participants were taken at day 0 and at day 28 after the second dose. General study outcomes and caveats: Nearly half of unique spike-specific TCRs reportedly recognized epitopes outside regions mutated in the B.1.351 and B.1.1.7 variants. Participants were mostly white British and included more females than males, and it was suggested by the authors that clonal diversity may have been underestimated. After two AZD1222 doses, both the breadth and the depth of spike-specific TCRs were significantly higher than at day 0 and than in MenACWY recipients. Because no samples from the day 14 peak response were available, repertoires could be characterized only after the peak T cell response. Vaccine-associated CD4 TCRs spanned the whole spike protein, with dominant responses in regions 160-218 and 743-854. Conclusions about previously exposed vaccinees were limited because only a handful of AZD1222 recipients were SARS-CoV-2 seropositive at baseline. In the small 56-69-year group, the increase in depth fell short of significance, most likely because of low power.

The rearranged chain carries TRBV24-1 and TRBJ1-2; matching of 6 bases hints at TRBD1 as the D gene. Material: peripheral blood, obtained on day 0 of AZD1222 vaccination. This receptor was identified in an adult in good health. The CDR3 has the sequence CATSDSGQGKDYGYTF. The base sequence is TGTGCCACCAGTGATTCAGGGCAGGGGAAGGACTATGGCTACACCTTC.